Listed below are T cell receptor beta chains from one sample, sequenced in a study of T-cell reconstitution after alpha-beta-depleted transplantation in children. TCRdb itself ran the PCR reads through MiXCR, one entry per CDR3 protein. The table has under 250,000 distinct CDR3 sequences, roughly a quarter seen once; the top ten hold about 5%. Sequences were derived from PBMCs, mostly from graft donor cells, sampled 360 days after TCRalphabeta/CD19-depleted stem cell transplant. The origin of the receptors is a female patient between 2 and 15 years old who had a stem cell transplant for congenital amegakaryocytic thrombocytopenia, so the T cells may come from the graft donor. CDR3s include the opening cysteine and the closing phenylalanine or tryptophan. The order of the fields is CDR3 DNA, CDR3 protein, J gene, clone size, D gene, V gene. The D gene is left open where the match is weak. Clone size is not always given. Where it is, it says once, few, many or a class for expanded clones.

TGTGCCAGCAGCCTTAACTATGGCTACACCTTC CASSLNYGYTF TRBJ1-2 many NA TRBV12-3/TRBV12-4
TGCAGTGCTAGGGCGGGGAATTCACCCCTCCACTTT CSARAGNSPLHF TRBJ1-6 NA NA TRBV20-1
TGTGCCATCGCTGGGGGGGAGGGTGAAGCTTTCTTT CAIAGGEGEAFF TRBJ1-1 few NA TRBV10-3
TGTGCCAGCAGCCAAGATCCGGTAGGGGACACTGAAGCTTTCTTT CASSQDPVGDTEAFF TRBJ1-1 many NA TRBV4-2
TGTGCCACGGGGGATCGGCAGACTGAAGCTTTCTTT CATGDRQTEAFF TRBJ1-1 NA NA TRBV2
TGTGCCAGCAGTCAAGGGGGAGGGGTTCCTGAAGCTTTCTTT CASSQGGGVPEAFF TRBJ1-1 NA NA TRBV27
TGTGCCAGCAGTTACTTACTTCTCAGGGGTCATGAGCAGTTCTTC CASSYLLLRGHEQFF TRBJ2-1 NA NA TRBV6-2/TRBV6-3
TGTGCCATCAGTGAGAGAGGTGGACTGGTCAATGAGCAGTTCTTC CAISERGGLVNEQFF TRBJ2-1 many NA TRBV10-3
TGCGCCAGCAGTGAGACCTACAGAGAGAACACTGAAGCTTTCTTT CASSETYRENTEAFF TRBJ1-1 many NA TRBV10-2
TGCAGTGCTAGCCTCGATGGGGGTGCCTATGGCTACACCTTC CSASLDGGAYGYTF TRBJ1-2 few NA TRBV20-1
TGTGCCAGCATGCTACCGAGCACAGATACGCAGTATTTT CASMLPSTDTQYF TRBJ2-3 few NA TRBV28
TGCGCCAGCAGCATCCGGGACCCCATCTACGAGCAGTACTTC CASSIRDPIYEQYF TRBJ2-7 NA NA TRBV5-1
TGCGCCAGCAGGGGGTTCCATGAGCAGTTCTTC CASRGFHEQFF TRBJ2-1 NA NA TRBV4-1
TGCAGCGTCGGGGGTCGTCCTAACTATGGCTACACCTTC CSVGGRPNYGYTF TRBJ1-2 few NA TRBV29-1
TGTGCCAGCAGCCACTTCCGGGACTGGTACAATGAGCAGTTCTTC CASSHFRDWYNEQFF TRBJ2-1 NA NA TRBV3-1
TGCAGTGCTAGAGAGTTTCTGATAAATGAGCAGTTCTTC CSAREFLINEQFF TRBJ2-1 NA NA TRBV20-1
TGTGCCAGCAGCTTAGATGGGGGCGCGGGGTCTGAGACCCAGTACTTC CASSLDGGAGSETQYF TRBJ2-5 NA NA TRBV11-2
TGTGCCAGCAGTGAAATTGCGGGGGGGCCTGACACAGATACGCAGTATTTT CASSEIAGGPDTDTQYF TRBJ2-3 few TRBD2 TRBV2
TGCGCCAGCAGCTATGGACAGGGGAGCACAGATACGCAGTATTTT CASSYGQGSTDTQYF TRBJ2-3 NA TRBD1 TRBV5-1
TGTGCCAGCAGCCAGACTACAGGGGAATACGAGCAGTACTTC CASSQTTGEYEQYF TRBJ2-7 few TRBD1 TRBV3-1
TGTGCCAGCAGCGTAGACGCACTAGCGGGCTACGAGCAGTACTTC CASSVDALAGYEQYF TRBJ2-7 NA TRBD2 TRBV9
TGTGCCAGCAGCATCACAGGGTACGGCGAGCAGTACTTC CASSITGYGEQYF TRBJ2-7 many NA TRBV12-3/TRBV12-4
TGCAGCGCACGGAGCTTTACGCAGTATTTT CSARSFTQYF TRBJ2-3 few NA TRBV29-1
TGTGCCAGCAGTTTATCGATTGACACAGTCATCTATGGCTACACCTTC CASSLSIDTVIYGYTF TRBJ1-2 NA NA TRBV27
TGTGCCATCAGTGACTTCGGAGCCAAGGGGGTTAGCACAGATACGCAGTATTTT CAISDFGAKGVSTDTQYF TRBJ2-3 NA NA TRBV10-3
TGCAGTGCTAGAGATGGGGTTACGGGAGGGCGAGGAGATACGCAGTATTTT CSARDGVTGGRGDTQYF TRBJ2-3 few TRBD2 TRBV20-1
TGCGCCAGCAGCTTGGCTAGCGGGATAGATACGCAGTATTTT CASSLASGIDTQYF TRBJ2-3 few TRBD2 TRBV5-1
TGTGCCAGCAGCCAAGATCCCCCGGTTGCTGGAAACACCATATATTTT CASSQDPPVAGNTIYF TRBJ1-3 few NA TRBV3-1
TGCGCCAGCAGCCCCGCCCCGGTAGGAGGCAAGTACAATGAGCAGTTCTTC CASSPAPVGGKYNEQFF TRBJ2-1 few NA TRBV5-1
TGTGCCAGCAGCTTGAAACGCAGCAGGGATTATGGCTACACCTTC CASSLKRSRDYGYTF TRBJ1-2 few NA TRBV5-6
TGCAGTGCTAGAGACAGGGGCGGGGAGCTGTTTTTT CSARDRGGELFF TRBJ2-2 NA NA TRBV20-1
TGTGCCAGCAGCCCCGGGGGTAGAGAGACCCAGTACTTC CASSPGGRETQYF TRBJ2-5 NA NA TRBV7-9
TGTGCCAGCAGCCAAGAAAGGGTAGGCGCTGAAGCTTTCTTT CASSQERVGAEAFF TRBJ1-1 NA NA TRBV3-1
TGTGCCAGCAGCCAAGGTCTGCGGGATACGCAGTATTTT CASSQGLRDTQYF TRBJ2-3 few NA TRBV4-2
TGTGCCAGCAGCCAGGGCGCCGAGCAGTACTTC CASSQGAEQYF TRBJ2-7 NA NA TRBV7-2